This TCR beta chain was sequenced during a study of T cells in Graves' hyperthyroidism and ophthalmopathy (dated by TCRdb to between 2019 and 2020). The study in broad terms: Peripheral blood was collected at initial diagnosis, before any treatment. The paper reports TCR Vbeta CDR3 sequencing of approximately 140 peripheral blood samples: 43 ophthalmopathy, roughly 80 hyperthyroidism and approximately 17 progressor patients. In roughly six Graves' hyperthyroidism patients, the study also compared T-cell repertoires from thyroid tissue with T-cell repertoires from blood. A discovery cohort of roughly 100 patients, about 40 with Graves' ophthalmopathy and more than 55 with stable Graves' hyperthyroidism, was used to find distinguishing TCR V-J signatures. Prospective prediction of ophthalmopathy was tested in an independent validation cohort of 18 to 20 hyperthyroidism patients and 17 patients who later progressed to ophthalmopathy. The 95 to 100 discovery patients were divided at random into training and test sets in a 7:3 ratio. Once sampling was done, hyperthyroidism patients were given methimazole at a starting dose of 30 mg daily, whereas ophthalmopathy patients were given high-dose intravenous methylprednisolone.

The TCR beta CDR3 regions were amplified from the RNA transcripts. The first round of RT-PCR for the TCR CDR3 was performed with the HTBI primer set and the Qiagen OneStep RT-PCR kit. A second multiplex PCR round built the libraries, followed by size selection and purification. The libraries were sequenced on an Illumina HiSeq2000 using paired-end 100 bp reads. In the paper's pipeline: SOAPnuke was used to process the raw data, with reads discarded if the reads contained adapters or uncalled bases, had a mean Phred below 15, or lacked an exact constant-primer or identifier match. COPE v1.2.5 was used to merge high-quality paired reads, and clonotypes were defined as unique nucleotide sequences. MiTCR v1.1 was used to align the clonotypes against IMGT TRBV, TRBD and TRBJ reference segments. The analysis was restricted to V-J combinations with a frequency above 0.0001, which together covered 99.2% of the repertoires. A TCS score was defined as the ratio of F50 (clonal expansion) to E x V (chaos), with BLOSUM62-based TCRdist applied between CDR3 peptides within each V-J. Welch's t-statistics and random forest reduced fewer than 600 V-J features to under 15, which were used in a naive Bayes classifier (R e1071). The public sequencing data were trimmed at Q25 with fastp and processed into clonotypes with MiXCR by TCRdb, which kept only in-frame beta chains. Rows matching on CDR3 protein sequence are summarized as one entry with the most common DNA and genes. TCRdb, rather than the study authors, made the V and J calls. Present in this sample are over 400,000 distinct CDR3 sequences, 22% of which were seen just once. About 49% of the sample goes to the ten largest clones.

Moderately to severely active disease, a Clinical Activity Score of at least 3, a NOSPECS grade of at least 4, and a duration under 3 months were present in ophthalmopathy patients. Patients with uncontrolled infections, other autoimmune diseases, pregnancy or lactation were excluded. Diagnoses were established on the basis of clinical symptoms, serum thyroxine and TRAb, thyroid ultrasound, and orbital computed tomography. PBMCs were isolated from about 9.1 ml of fresh peripheral blood by Ficoll-Paque density gradient centrifugation. Trizol reagent was used to extract total RNA, and RNA quality was then checked on an Agilent 2100 Bioanalyzer. Overall study outcomes, separate from this receptor: During validation, the model predicted progression to ophthalmopathy a median of approximately 6.5 months ahead of onset, with more than 55% sensitivity and about 75% specificity. Most expanded thyroid clonotypes (frequency above 0.001) were also detected in blood, suggesting blood repertoires may reflect thyroid immune responses. Sample size was not statistically predetermined, and investigators were not blinded to group allocation. Ophthalmopathy was separated from stable hyperthyroidism by a 13 V-J signature model, with over 85% sensitivity and around 81% specificity obtained in cross-validation and 80%/75% obtained in testing.

This clonotype occurred a few times. Its antigen target is currently unknown. The record has no base qualities; no much larger clone is one base away. The germline V gene (reference sequence) provides CDR1 DFQATT and CDR2 SNEGSKA. V sheds 5 bases and J sheds 1 base, leaving 14 bases between their ends. Including cysteine and phenylalanine, the CDR3 has 14 amino acids. Left in the record is the CDR3 DNA by itself, 42 bases read in frame from the first base. The source is a woman in her 70s with Graves' ophthalmopathy. The sample comprised blood. Recombination connected TRBV20-1 to TRBJ1-1; a tentative D match to TRBD1 spans 6 bases. The DNA is as follows: TGCAGTGCTTCCCCCGGGGGGCAGAACACTGAAGCTTTCTTT. Translation gives CSASPGGQNTEAFF.